Listed below are T cell receptor beta chains from one sample, sequenced in a study of blood T cell repertoires in COVID-19. Only in-frame clones appear in the TCRdb table, and some are missing; sequencing was by immunoSEQ multiplex PCR. The data show 120,000 or so clones, 75% to 90% seen once. The sample was peripheral blood. All receptors derive from a man between 65 and 79 years old with acute or convalescent COVID-19. Each CDR3 is given with its conserved first and last residue. The D gene is left open where the match is weak. The listing skips clone size in some rows; elsewhere it reads once, few, many or a size class.

TRBV5-1,NA,TRBJ2-2,TRBD1,CASSLVTGAGELFF,TGCGCCAGCAGCTTGGTGACAGGGGCCGGGGAGCTGTTTTTT
TRBV27,NA,TRBJ2-5,NA,CASIPIFRLAIETQYF,TGTGCCAGCATCCCGATCTTCCGTTTGGCCATTGAGACCCAGTACTTC
TRBV30,NA,TRBJ1-5,TRBD1,CAWRHRDRGNQPQHF,TGTGCCTGGAGGCACCGGGACAGGGGCAATCAGCCCCAGCATTTT
TRBV10-2,NA,TRBJ2-5,TRBD2,CASSELAGGASGETQYF,TGCGCCAGCAGTGAGCTAGCGGGGGGTGCCAGTGGGGAGACCCAGTACTTC
TRBV5-1,NA,TRBJ2-2,NA,CASRKVEFLDTGELFF,TGCGCCAGCCGTAAGGTGGAGTTTCTCGACACCGGGGAGCTGTTTTTT
TRBV3-1/TRBV3-2,NA,TRBJ1-5,NA,CASSQPSGWPQHF,TGTGCCAGCAGCCAACCCTCGGGGTGGCCCCAGCATTTT
TRBV5-1,NA,TRBJ1-1,NA,CASSLDTETEAFF,TGCGCCAGCAGCTTGGACACGGAGACTGAAGCTTTCTTT
TRBV7-8,NA,TRBJ1-2,NA,CASSLVPGQGRGYTF,TGTGCCAGCAGCTTAGTCCCGGGGCAGGGGAGAGGCTACACCTTC
TRBV3-1/TRBV3-2,NA,TRBJ2-5,NA,CASSLGGSSAQYF,TGTGCCAGCAGCCTCGGGGGATCCTCGGCCCAGTACTTC
TRBV3-1/TRBV3-2,NA,TRBJ1-1,TRBD1,CASSHNWGDRTELEAFF,TGTGCCAGCAGCCACAACTGGGGGGACAGGACGGAGCTTGAAGCTTTCTTT
TRBV6-1,NA,TRBJ2-2,TRBD2,CASSEGLASGELFF,TGTGCCAGCAGTGAGGGACTAGCGTCCGGGGAGCTGTTTTTT
TRBV10-3,NA,TRBJ2-7,TRBD1,CAISYRGDEQYF,TGTGCCATCAGTTACAGGGGCGACGAGCAGTACTTC
TRBV6-5,NA,TRBJ2-3,NA,CASKDRGVSTDTQYF,TGTGCCAGCAAGGACAGAGGGGTATCCACAGATACGCAGTATTTT
TRBV20-1,NA,TRBJ2-5,TRBD2,CSASIQGSGGKEETQYF,TGCAGTGCTAGTATTCAGGGAAGCGGGGGGAAGGAAGAGACCCAGTACTTC
TRBV7-8,NA,TRBJ1-5,TRBD1,CASSLDRGQPQHF,TGTGCCAGCAGTCTGGACAGGGGACAGCCCCAGCATTTT
TRBV19,NA,TRBJ1-2,NA,CASYNYGYTF,TGTGCCAGTTATAACTATGGCTACACCTTC
TRBV3-1/TRBV3-2,NA,TRBJ2-7,TRBD1,CASSLSPGQGYEQYF,TGTGCCAGCAGCCTTTCGCCGGGACAGGGTTACGAGCAGTACTTC
TRBV20-1,NA,TRBJ2-7,NA,CSASQGTRGYEQYF,TGCAGTGCCAGTCAGGGGACAAGGGGCTACGAGCAGTACTTC
TRBV2,NA,TRBJ2-3,TRBD1,CASSLDRTSTDTQYF,TGTGCCAGCAGTTTGGACAGGACCAGCACAGATACGCAGTATTTT
TRBV13,NA,TRBJ1-5,NA,CASSLGRYNQPQHF,TGTGCCAGCAGCTTAGGGCGGTACAATCAGCCCCAGCATTTT
TRBV5-1,NA,TRBJ2-7,TRBD1,CASSLRDRVDEQYF,TGCGCCAGCAGCCTCCGTGACAGGGTTGACGAGCAGTACTTC
TRBV5-8,NA,TRBJ1-6,NA,CASSSGTIKSPLHF,TGTGCCAGCAGTTCCGGGACAATTAAATCACCCCTCCACTTT
TRBV23-1,NA,TRBJ1-2,TRBD1,CASGTGGAYGYTF,TGCGCCAGCGGGACAGGGGGCGCGTATGGCTACACCTTC
TRBV5-1,NA,TRBJ1-2,TRBD1,CASSLEGQGYGYTF,TGCGCCAGCAGCTTGGAGGGACAGGGCTATGGCTACACCTTC
TRBV4-1,NA,TRBJ1-3,NA,CASSQWEGRYSGNTIYF,TGCGCCAGCAGCCAATGGGAGGGCCGATACTCTGGAAACACCATATATTTT
TRBV7-8,NA,TRBJ1-1,TRBD1,CASSLHNRGLNTEAFF,TGTGCCAGCAGCTTACACAACAGGGGGCTGAACACTGAAGCTTTCTTT
TRBV3-1/TRBV3-2,many,TRBJ1-2,TRBD1,CASSPPTGSYGYTF,TGTGCCAGCAGCCCGCCGACAGGGTCCTATGGCTACACCTTC
TRBV6-6,NA,TRBJ1-1,NA,CASSRNEGEAFF,TGTGCCAGCAGCCGAAATGAGGGTGAAGCTTTCTTT
TRBV7-9,NA,TRBJ2-7,NA,CASSSPGEQRYEQYF,TGTGCCAGCAGCTCCCCCGGGGAGCAGCGCTACGAGCAGTACTTC
TRBV28,NA,TRBJ1-6,TRBD1,CASSLFTWDRRHSPLHF,TGTGCCAGCAGTTTATTTACCTGGGACAGGCGCCACTCACCCCTCCACTTT
TRBV24-1,NA,TRBJ2-1,TRBD1,CATSRGTGGWNEQFF,TGTGCCACCAGTCGGGGGACAGGGGGTTGGAATGAGCAGTTCTTC
TRBV11-1,once,TRBJ2-2,TRBD1,CASSLGQGSGELFF,TGTGCCAGCAGCTTAGGACAGGGGTCCGGGGAGCTGTTTTTT
TRBV7-9,NA,TRBJ2-3,NA,CASSLVAASTDTQYF,TGTGCCAGCAGCTTAGTGGCGGCTAGCACAGATACGCAGTATTTT
TRBV15,NA,TRBJ1-5,TRBD1,CATSRGQGRVNQPQHF,TGTGCCACCAGCAGAGGACAGGGGAGGGTCAATCAGCCCCAGCATTTT
TRBV5-4,NA,TRBJ1-2,TRBD1,CASSRVDRGHGYTF,TGTGCCAGCAGCCGGGTCGACAGGGGACATGGCTACACCTTC
TRBV5-1,NA,TRBJ2-3,TRBD2,CASSPLGTSGGADTQYF,TGCGCCAGCAGCCCACTTGGGACTAGCGGGGGGGCAGATACGCAGTATTTT
TRBV6-6,NA,TRBJ1-3,NA,CASTRDSSSGNTIYF,TGTGCCAGCACCAGAGACAGTAGCTCTGGAAACACCATATATTTT
TRBV19,NA,TRBJ1-3,NA,CASIPNEANSGNTIYF,TGTGCCAGTATCCCCAACGAGGCGAACTCTGGAAACACCATATATTTT
TRBV3-1/TRBV3-2,many,TRBJ2-1,TRBD2,CASSQERLAGHEQFF,TGTGCCAGCAGCCAAGAGAGGCTAGCGGGGCATGAGCAGTTCTTC
TRBV21-1,NA,TRBJ1-2,NA,CASSLKGYNGYTF,TGTGCCAGCAGCCTAAAGGGGTACAATGGCTACACCTTC
TRBV3-1/TRBV3-2,NA,TRBJ2-2,NA,CASSSRGTGELFF,TGTGCCAGCAGTTCAAGGGGCACCGGGGAGCTGTTTTTT
TRBV30,NA,TRBJ1-2,NA,CAWSVQYGYTF,TGTGCCTGGAGCGTCCAGTATGGCTACACCTTC
TRBV7-9,few,TRBJ1-3,TRBD1,CASDRVSGNTIYF,TGTGCCAGCGACAGGGTCTCTGGAAACACCATATATTTT
TRBV19,NA,TRBJ2-2,NA,CASSIRRAQNTGELFF,TGTGCCAGTAGTATAAGGAGGGCCCAGAACACCGGGGAGCTGTTTTTT
TRBV5-6,NA,TRBJ2-5,NA,CASSFGQLLQETQYF,TGTGCCAGCAGCTTCGGACAGCTATTGCAAGAGACCCAGTACTTC